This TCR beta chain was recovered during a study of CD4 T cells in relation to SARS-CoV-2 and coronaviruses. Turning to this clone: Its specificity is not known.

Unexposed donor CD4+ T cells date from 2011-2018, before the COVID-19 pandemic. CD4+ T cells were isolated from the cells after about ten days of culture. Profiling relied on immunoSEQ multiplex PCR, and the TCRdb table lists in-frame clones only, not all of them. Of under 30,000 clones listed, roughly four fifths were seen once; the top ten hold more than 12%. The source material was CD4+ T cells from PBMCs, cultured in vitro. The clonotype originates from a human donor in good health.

The CDR3 loop reads CASTRRDLDQPQHF. CDR3 in DNA: TGTGCCAGTACCCGCCGGGACTTAGATCAGCCCCAGCATTTT. The V call is TRBV19, the J call TRBJ1-5; possibly TRBD1 for D (5 bases). This CDR3 comprises 14 residues. Per germline, CDR1 LNHDA and CDR2 SQIVND (reference sequence). Trimming stripped 7 bases from V and 5 bases from J, with 15 bases between.